The source of this T cell receptor (beta chain) is a study of CD8 T cells in ankylosing spondylitis. Molecular-barcoded quantitative 5'-RACE produced these TCR beta libraries. TCRdb used MiXCR to reprocess the 5' RACE reads, holding one entry per CDR3 protein. The repertoire has fewer than 250,000 distinct CDR3 sequences, around 16% of them found once; the top ten carry approximately 40%. The CDR3 has 14 amino acids. V lost 3 bases and J lost 4; bases outside the gene matches: 4. Germline V lookup: CDR1 LGHNA, CDR2 YNFKEQ. Study-level results: Reports of some motif variants in reactive arthritis synovial fluid and blood predate this one. Matched ankylosing spondylitis synovial fluid reportedly contained a significantly enriched population of disease-linked clones. A TCR beta motif made of several highly homologous variants seemed typical of ankylosing spondylitis blood.

Points on this clonotype: Its antigen is still unknown.

Specimen: blood, either unsorted or a sorted T cell fraction (not recorded which). The clonotype was recovered from a male donor with ankylosing spondylitis. The V gene is TRBV4-2, the J gene TRBJ1-2; 8 bases match TRBD1. The CDR3 DNA is TGTGCCAGCAGCCAGACAGGGGACCTCTATGGCTACACCTTC. Protein product: CASSQTGDLYGYTF.